This TCR beta chain was sequenced in a study of blood T cell repertoires in COVID-19. Study in general: Acute and convalescent COVID-19 specimens originated in the United States, Italy and Spain. PBMCs, B-cell-depleted T cells, or T cells were the source of the cDNA or gDNA that made up the material.

As originally analysed: Estimated nucleated cell counts came from reference gene primer amplification. This table comes from immunoSEQ multiplex PCR, and its TCRdb copy is limited to in-frame clones, with some not included. Clonal size and the V and J genes are those of that table, whereas D and trimming came from the DNA. The data show 95,000 to 120,000 clones, with over 75% seen just once and about 4% held by the top ten. With 2 bases clipped from V and 2 bases from J, the junction kept 12 bases outside the gene matches. Germline V gives CDR1 SGHDT, CDR2 YYEEEE. CDR3 size: 18 residues. The chain combines TRBV5-6 with TRBJ2-7; 11 bases line up with TRBD2. The TCR originated in a woman between 65 and 79 years old with acute or convalescent COVID-19. The sequenced material came from peripheral blood. The CDR3 bases are TGTGCCAGCAGCTTTCGTAGGCCGACTAGCGGGGCTACCTACGAGCAGTACTTC. Translation: CASSFRRPTSGATYEQYF.